The present TCR beta chain was sequenced within a study of cytomegalovirus exposure and HLA in healthy donors. Findings and caveats of the study: Rare sequences made up most TCRs, while some public TCRs were found in many donors. Within an earlier analysis, most TCR beta V segments proved productive either about 87% or about 30% of the time. Among CMV-associated TCR beta chains, most appeared HLA-restricted in a later analysis. A later analysis reportedly identified an Asian-associated ancestry cluster as carrying fewer N-insertions than the approximately 710-donor mean.

Both 60 Vbeta primers and 13 Jbeta primers went into the PCR. Here immunoSEQ multiplex PCR was the method, and the copy in TCRdb shows in-frame clones only, minus some. The data contain 200,000 or so clones, about 80% of them singletons. A note on this clone: Its target is unknown.

CDR1 and CDR2 from the germline V gene are SGHDT and YYEEEE. V lost 4 bases to trimming and J lost 13 bases, with 24 bases between them. The CDR3 spans 16 residues. The sequenced sample was PBMCs. J is TRBJ1-6 and V is TRBV5-6; tentatively, D is TRBD1 (6 bases). The sequence derives from a woman under 30 in good health and CMV-seropositive. CDR3 bases: TGTGCCAGCAGCGGGGGCCGGGACGGGTGGTTGGGGCCCCTCCACTTT. Its protein is CASSGGRDGWLGPLHF.